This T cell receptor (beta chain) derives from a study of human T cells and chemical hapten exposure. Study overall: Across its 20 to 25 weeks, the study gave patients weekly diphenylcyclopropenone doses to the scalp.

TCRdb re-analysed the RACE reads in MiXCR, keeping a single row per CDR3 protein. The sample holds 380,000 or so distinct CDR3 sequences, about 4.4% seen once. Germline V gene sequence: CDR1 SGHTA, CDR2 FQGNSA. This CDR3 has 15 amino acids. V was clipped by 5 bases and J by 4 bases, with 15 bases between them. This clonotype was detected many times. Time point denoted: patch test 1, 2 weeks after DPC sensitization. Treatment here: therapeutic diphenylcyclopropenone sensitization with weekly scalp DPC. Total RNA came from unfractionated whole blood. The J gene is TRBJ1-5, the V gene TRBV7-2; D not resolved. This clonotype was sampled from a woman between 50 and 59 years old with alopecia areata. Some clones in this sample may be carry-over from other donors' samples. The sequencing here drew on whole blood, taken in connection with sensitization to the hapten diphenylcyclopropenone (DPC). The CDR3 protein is CASSLRSTGNQPQHF. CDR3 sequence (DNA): TGTGCCAGCAGCCTAAGGTCTACGGGGAATCAGCCCCAGCATTTT.